This T cell receptor beta chain was recovered during a study of cytomegalovirus exposure and HLA in healthy donors. This CDR3 has 16 residues. The ends were cut back, 4 bases at V and 0 bases at J, with 12 bases in the middle. CDR1 and CDR2 from the germline V gene are LNHDA and SQIVND (reference sequence). Study-level findings and limits: Many donors shared some public TCRs, even though most TCR sequences were rare.

As regards this clone: What it binds is not known.

The PCR employed 60 Vbeta primers together with 13 Jbeta primers. The method was immunoSEQ multiplex PCR; TCRdb's version includes in-frame clones alone and lacks a portion of them. The sample has approximately 130,000 clones; 76% are singletons. The receptor comes from a female donor in good health and CMV-seropositive. Sequencing used PBMCs. The chain has TRBV19 and TRBJ2-2; tentatively, D is TRBD1 (5 bases). DNA for the CDR3: TGTGCCAGTAGTACAAAGGCAGGGACGAACACCGGGGAGCTGTTTTTT. This translates into CASSTKAGTNTGELFF.